This T cell receptor beta chain derives from a study of cytomegalovirus exposure and HLA in healthy donors. Findings and caveats of the study: Links to common viral pathogens appeared, in a later analysis, for several of the most significant clusters.

This clone was picked up a small number of times. Its antigen is unknown. 13 Jbeta primers and 60 Vbeta primers were used for the PCR. Sequencing used immunoSEQ multiplex PCR; TCRdb keeps in-frame clones, though not all of them. Here the sample spans tens of thousands of clones, 75% being singletons. From germline, CDR1 is MNHNY and CDR2 SVGAGI (reference sequence). The CDR3 runs 15 residues. V lost 0 bases, J lost 4 bases, and 0 bases stayed unmatched. The chain combines TRBV6-6 with TRBJ1-4, with TRBD1 matching 9 bases. The sequence was collected from a man in his 70s in good health and CMV-seronegative. The sample comprised PBMCs. The chain's CDR3 is CASSYSGQGNEKLFF. As DNA, the CDR3 is TGTGCCAGCAGTTACTCGGGACAGGGTAATGAAAAACTGTTTTTT.